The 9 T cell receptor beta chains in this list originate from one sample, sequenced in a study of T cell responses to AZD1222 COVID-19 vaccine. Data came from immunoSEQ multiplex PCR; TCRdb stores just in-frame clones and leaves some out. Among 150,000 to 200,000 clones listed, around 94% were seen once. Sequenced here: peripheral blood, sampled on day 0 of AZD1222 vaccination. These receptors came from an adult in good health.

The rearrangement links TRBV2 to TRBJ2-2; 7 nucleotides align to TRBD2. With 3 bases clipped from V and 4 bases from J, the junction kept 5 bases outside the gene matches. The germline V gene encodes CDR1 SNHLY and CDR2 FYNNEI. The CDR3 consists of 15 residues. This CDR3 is CASSEGGFLTGELFF. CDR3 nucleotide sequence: TGTGCCAGCAGTGAGGGGGGGTTCCTCACCGGGGAGCTGTTTTTT. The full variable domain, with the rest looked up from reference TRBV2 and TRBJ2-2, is EPEVTQTPSHQVTQMGQEVILRCVPISNHLYFYWYRQILGQKVEFLVSFYNNEISEKSEIFDDQFSVERPDGSNFTLKIRSTKLEDSAMYFCASSEGGFLTGELFFGEGSRLTVL.

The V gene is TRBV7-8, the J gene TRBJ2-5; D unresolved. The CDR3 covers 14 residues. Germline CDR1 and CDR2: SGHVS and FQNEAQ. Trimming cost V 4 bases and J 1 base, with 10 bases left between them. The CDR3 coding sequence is TGTGCCAGCAGCTCCAGTCCTCCCCAAGAGACCCAGTACTTC. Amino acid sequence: CASSSSPPQETQYF.

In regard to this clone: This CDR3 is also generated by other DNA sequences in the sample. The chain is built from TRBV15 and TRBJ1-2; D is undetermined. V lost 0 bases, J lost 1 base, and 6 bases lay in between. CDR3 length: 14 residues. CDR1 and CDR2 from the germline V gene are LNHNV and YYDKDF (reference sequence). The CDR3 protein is CATSRDRGNYGYTF. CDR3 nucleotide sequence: TGTGCCACCAGCAGAGATCGGGGTAACTATGGCTACACCTTC.

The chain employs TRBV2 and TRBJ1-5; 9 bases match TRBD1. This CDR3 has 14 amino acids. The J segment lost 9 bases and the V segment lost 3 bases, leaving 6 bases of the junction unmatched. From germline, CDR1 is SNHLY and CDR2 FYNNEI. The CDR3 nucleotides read TGTGCCAGCAGTGAGGGGACAGGGAAGGCGCCCCAGCATTTT. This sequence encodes CASSEGTGKAPQHF.

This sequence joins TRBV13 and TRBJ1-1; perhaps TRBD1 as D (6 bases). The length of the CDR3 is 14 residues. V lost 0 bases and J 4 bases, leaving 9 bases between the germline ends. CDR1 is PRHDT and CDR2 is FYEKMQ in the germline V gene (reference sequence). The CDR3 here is CASSLGLGATEAFF. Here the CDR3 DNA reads TGTGCCAGCAGCTTAGGCCTGGGGGCCACTGAAGCTTTCTTT.

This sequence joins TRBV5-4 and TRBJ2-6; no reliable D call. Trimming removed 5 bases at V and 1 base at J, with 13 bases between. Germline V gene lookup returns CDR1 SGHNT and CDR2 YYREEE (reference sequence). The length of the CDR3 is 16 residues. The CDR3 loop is CASRVFLNSGANVLTF. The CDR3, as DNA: TGTGCCAGCAGGGTCTTTTTGAATTCTGGGGCCAACGTCCTGACTTTC. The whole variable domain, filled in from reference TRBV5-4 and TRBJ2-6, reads ETGVTQSPTHLIKTRGQQVTLRCSSQSGHNTVSWYQQALGQGPQFIFQYYREEENGRGNFPPRFSGLQFPNYSSELNVNALELDDSALYLCASRVFLNSGANVLTFGAGSRLTVL.

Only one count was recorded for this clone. The CDR3 loop is CASSFLQLAGATDTQYF. The CDR3 DNA is TGTGCCAGCAGTTTTCTCCAACTAGCGGGAGCCACAGATACGCAGTATTTT. The rearrangement joins TRBV28 to TRBJ2-3; 11 bases are a match to TRBD2. Germline-derived CDR1 and CDR2 are MDHEN and SYDVKM. CDR3 size: 17 residues. The ends lost 3 bases at V and 2 bases at J; junction bases unmatched: 7.

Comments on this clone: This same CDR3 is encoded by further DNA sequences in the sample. CDR3 bases: TGTGCCAGCTCACCGGGCGGAGCTAACACTGAAGCTTTCTTT. This translates into CASSPGGANTEAFF. The chain joins TRBV18 to TRBJ1-1; D is unresolved. Germline V gene sequence: CDR1 KGHSH, CDR2 LQKENI. Trimming removed 3 bases from V and 2 bases from J, with 10 bases in between. This CDR3 region has 14 residues.

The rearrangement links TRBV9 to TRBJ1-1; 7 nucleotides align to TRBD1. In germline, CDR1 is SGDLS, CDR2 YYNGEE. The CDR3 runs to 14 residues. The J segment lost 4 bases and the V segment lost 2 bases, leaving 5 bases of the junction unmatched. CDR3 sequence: CASSVTRDSTEAFF. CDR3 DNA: TGTGCCAGCAGCGTGACAAGGGACAGCACTGAAGCTTTCTTT.